This TCR beta chain is drawn from a study of T cells expressing NK-cell markers. Study context: Sorted CD3+CD56+NKG2C+, CD3+CD56+NKG2C- and CD3+CD56-NKG2C+ T cells provided the TCR beta repertoires. One of the eight sequenced donors was seronegative, whereas the other seven were HCMV-seropositive.

The CDR3 spans 18 residues. Germline V gene lookup returns CDR1 SGHRS and CDR2 YFSETQ. Each CDR3 protein gets one entry in TCRdb, which reprocessed the 5' RACE reads and gives no DNA. Seen in this sample are 500,000 or so distinct CDR3 sequences; the ten most common clones hold 3.5% to 4.5%. The chain couples TRBV5-1 to TRBJ2-3; no DNA is available, so the TRBD1 call from TCRdb remains unchecked. The source material was blood T cells: a sorted CD56 or NKG2C T cell subset, CD4+ or CD8+ T cells, or bulk PBMC T cells (not recorded which). This sequence was found in a young man in good health. The CDR3 sequence is CASSLEGNRKSSTDTQYF.